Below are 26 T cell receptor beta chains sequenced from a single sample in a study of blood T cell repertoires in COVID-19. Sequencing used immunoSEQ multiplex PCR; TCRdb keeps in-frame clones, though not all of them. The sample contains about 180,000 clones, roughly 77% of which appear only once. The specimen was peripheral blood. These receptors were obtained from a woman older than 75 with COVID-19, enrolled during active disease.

The CDR3 DNA sequence: TGTGCCAGCAGCCGCTCCGCTGGCGGGGGGGCCGGGGAGACCCAGTACTTC. It encodes CASSRSAGGGAGETQYF. This sequence joins TRBV7-3 and TRBJ2-5; 9 nucleotides line up with TRBD2. V was pared by 5 bases and J by 5 bases, with 15 bases of the junction left unmatched. The V gene's germline CDR1 is SGHTA and CDR2 FQGTGA. The CDR3 length is 17 residues.

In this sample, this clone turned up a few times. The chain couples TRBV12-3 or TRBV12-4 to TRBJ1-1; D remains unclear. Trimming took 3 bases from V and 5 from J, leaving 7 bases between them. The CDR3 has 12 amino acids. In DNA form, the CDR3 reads TGTGCCAGCAGTTTTGGAGGGACTGAAGCTTTCTTT. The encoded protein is CASSFGGTEAFF.

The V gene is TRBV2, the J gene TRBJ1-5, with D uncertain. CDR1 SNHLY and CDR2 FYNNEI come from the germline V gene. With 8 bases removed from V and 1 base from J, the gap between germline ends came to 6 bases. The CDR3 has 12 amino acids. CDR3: CASSPSNQPQHF. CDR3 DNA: TGTGCCAGCTCCCCGAGCAATCAGCCCCAGCATTTT.

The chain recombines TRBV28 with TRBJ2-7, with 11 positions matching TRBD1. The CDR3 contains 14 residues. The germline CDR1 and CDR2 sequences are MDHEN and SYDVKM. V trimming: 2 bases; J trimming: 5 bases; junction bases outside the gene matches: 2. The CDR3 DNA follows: TGTGCCAGCAGTTTACGGGACAGGGGGAACGAGCAGTACTTC. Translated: CASSLRDRGNEQYF. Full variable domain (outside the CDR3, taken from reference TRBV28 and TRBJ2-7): DVKVTQSSRYLVKRTGEKVFLECVQDMDHENMFWYRQDPGLGLRLIYFSYDVKMKEKGDIPEGYSVSREKKERFSLILESASTNQTSMYLCASSLRDRGNEQYFGPGTRLTVT.

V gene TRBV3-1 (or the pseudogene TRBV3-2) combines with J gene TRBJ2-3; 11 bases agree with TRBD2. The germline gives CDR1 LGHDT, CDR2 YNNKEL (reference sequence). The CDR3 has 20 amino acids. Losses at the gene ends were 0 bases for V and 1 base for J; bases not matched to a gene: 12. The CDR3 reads CASSQEESGLADPRTDTQYF. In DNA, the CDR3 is TGTGCCAGCAGCCAAGAAGAATCGGGACTAGCGGATCCCCGCACAGATACGCAGTATTTT.

The CDR3 spells CASSPNPGLDEQYF. CDR3 coding DNA: TGTGCCAGCAGTCCGAACCCAGGGTTAGACGAGCAGTACTTC. This chain joins TRBV6-2 or TRBV6-3 and TRBJ2-7, with D possibly being TRBD1 (5 bases). The germline gives CDR1 MNHEY, CDR2 SVGEGT. The CDR3 runs to 14 residues. V was clipped by 5 bases and J by 5 bases, with 16 bases between them.

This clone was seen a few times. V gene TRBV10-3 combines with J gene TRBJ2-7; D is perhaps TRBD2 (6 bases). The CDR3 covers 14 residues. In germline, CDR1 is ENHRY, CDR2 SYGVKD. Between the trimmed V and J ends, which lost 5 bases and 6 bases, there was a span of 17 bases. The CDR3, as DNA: TGTGCCATCAGTCGAGCCAGGGAGGAGGGCGAGCAGTACTTC. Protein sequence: CAISRAREEGEQYF.

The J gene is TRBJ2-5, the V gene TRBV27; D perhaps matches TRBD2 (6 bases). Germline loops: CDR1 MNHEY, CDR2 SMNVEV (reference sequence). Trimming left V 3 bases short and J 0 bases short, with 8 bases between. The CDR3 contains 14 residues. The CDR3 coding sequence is TGTGCCAGCAGTTTTGCGGGATACCAAGAGACCCAGTACTTC. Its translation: CASSFAGYQETQYF.

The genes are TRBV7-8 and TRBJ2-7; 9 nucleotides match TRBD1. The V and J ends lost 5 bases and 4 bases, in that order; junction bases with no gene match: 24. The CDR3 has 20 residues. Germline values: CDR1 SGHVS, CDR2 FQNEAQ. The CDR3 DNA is TGTGCCAGCAGCCCCCGCCCTTTACAGGGGGCAGTTTCACGGGGGTACGAGCAGTACTTC. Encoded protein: CASSPRPLQGAVSRGYEQYF. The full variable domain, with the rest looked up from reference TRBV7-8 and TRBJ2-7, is GAGVSQSPRYKVAKRGQDVALRCDPISGHVSLFWYQQALGQGPEFLTYFQNEAQLDKSGLPSDRFFAERPEGSVSTLKIQRTQQEDSAVYLCASSPRPLQGAVSRGYEQYFGPGTRLTVT.

CDR3 sequence reads: CASSLGGGNEKLFF. CDR3 bases: TGTGCCAGCAGCTTAGGCGGTGGAAATGAAAAACTGTTTTTT. The rearrangement uses TRBV11-3 and TRBJ1-4, with no clear D. The V gene lost 1 base and the J gene lost 5 bases, with 8 bases spanning the gap. Germline lookup yields CDR1 SGHNT and CDR2 YENEEA. The CDR3 has 14 amino acids.

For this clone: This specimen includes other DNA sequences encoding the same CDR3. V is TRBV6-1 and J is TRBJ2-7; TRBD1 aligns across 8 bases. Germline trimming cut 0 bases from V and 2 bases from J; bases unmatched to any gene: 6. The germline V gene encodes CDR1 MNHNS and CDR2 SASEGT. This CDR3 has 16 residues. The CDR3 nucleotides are TGTGCCAGCAGTGAAGCGCTAGGACAGGGTACCTACGAGCAGTACTTC. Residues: CASSEALGQGTYEQYF.

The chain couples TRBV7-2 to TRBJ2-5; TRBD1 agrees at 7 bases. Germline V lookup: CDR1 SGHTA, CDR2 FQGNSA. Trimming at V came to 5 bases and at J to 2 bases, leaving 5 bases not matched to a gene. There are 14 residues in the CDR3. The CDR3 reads CASSQGQEQETQYF. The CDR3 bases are TGTGCCAGCAGCCAAGGACAGGAGCAAGAGACCCAGTACTTC.

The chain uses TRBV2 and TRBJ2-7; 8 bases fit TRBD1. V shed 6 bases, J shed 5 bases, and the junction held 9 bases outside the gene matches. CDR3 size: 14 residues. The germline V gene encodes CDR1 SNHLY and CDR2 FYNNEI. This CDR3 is CASSPRTGRDEQYF. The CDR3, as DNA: TGTGCCAGCAGCCCAAGGACAGGGCGAGACGAGCAGTACTTC. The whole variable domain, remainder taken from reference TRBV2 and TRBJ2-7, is EPEVTQTPSHQVTQMGQEVILRCVPISNHLYFYWYRQILGQKVEFLVSFYNNEISEKSEIFDDQFSVERPDGSNFTLKIRSTKLEDSAMYFCASSPRTGRDEQYFGPGTRLTVT.

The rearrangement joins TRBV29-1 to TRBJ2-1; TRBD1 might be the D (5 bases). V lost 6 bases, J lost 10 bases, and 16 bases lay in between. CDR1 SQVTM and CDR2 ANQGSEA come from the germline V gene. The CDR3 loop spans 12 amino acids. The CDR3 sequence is CSVPVQGLEQFF. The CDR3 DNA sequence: TGCAGCGTCCCTGTGCAGGGTTTGGAGCAGTTCTTC.

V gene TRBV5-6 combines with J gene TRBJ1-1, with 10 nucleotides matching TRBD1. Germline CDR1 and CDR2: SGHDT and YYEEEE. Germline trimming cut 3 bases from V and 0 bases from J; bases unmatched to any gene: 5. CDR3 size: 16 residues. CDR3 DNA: TGTGCCAGCAGCTGGGGGACAGGGGCCATGAACACTGAAGCTTTCTTT. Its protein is CASSWGTGAMNTEAFF.

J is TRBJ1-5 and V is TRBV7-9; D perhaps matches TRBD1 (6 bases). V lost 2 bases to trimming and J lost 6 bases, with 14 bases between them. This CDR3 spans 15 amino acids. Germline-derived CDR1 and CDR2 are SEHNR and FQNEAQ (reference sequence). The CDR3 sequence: CASSLSGGAGQPQHF. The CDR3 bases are TGTGCCAGCAGCTTATCTGGGGGGGCCGGTCAGCCCCAGCATTTT. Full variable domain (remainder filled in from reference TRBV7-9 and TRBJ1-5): DTGVSQNPRHKITKRGQNVTFRCDPISEHNRLYWYRQTLGQGPEFLTYFQNEAQLEKSRLLSDRFSAERPKGSFSTLEIQRTEQGDSAMYLCASSLSGGAGQPQHFGDGTRLSIL.

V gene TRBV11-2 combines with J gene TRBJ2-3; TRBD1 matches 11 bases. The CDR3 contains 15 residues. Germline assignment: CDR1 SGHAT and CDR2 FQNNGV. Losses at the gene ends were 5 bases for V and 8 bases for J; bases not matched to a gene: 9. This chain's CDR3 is CASSTGTGGFGTQYF. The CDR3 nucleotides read TGTGCCAGCAGCACCGGGACAGGGGGTTTTGGTACGCAGTATTTT. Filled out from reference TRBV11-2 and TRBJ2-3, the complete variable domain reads EAGVAQSPRYKIIEKRQSVAFWCNPISGHATLYWYQQILGQGPKLLIQFQNNGVVDDSQLPKDRFSAERLKGVDSTLKIQPAKLEDSAVYLCASSTGTGGFGTQYFGPGTRLTVL.

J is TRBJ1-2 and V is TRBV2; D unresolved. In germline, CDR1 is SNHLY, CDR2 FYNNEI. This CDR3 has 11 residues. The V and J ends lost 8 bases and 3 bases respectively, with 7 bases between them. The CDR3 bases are TGTGCCAGCCGAGGGTACTATGGCTACACCTTC. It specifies CASRGYYGYTF.

The chain's CDR3 is CASSQGTGGAEGYTF. DNA for the CDR3: TGTGCCAGCTCTCAAGGGACAGGGGGCGCGGAGGGCTACACCTTC. This sequence joins TRBV18 and TRBJ1-2, with 12 bases aligning to TRBD1. The junction had 10 bases not matched to a gene; V was cut back by 6 bases and J by 8 bases. Germline V gives CDR1 KGHSH, CDR2 LQKENI. The CDR3 sequence is 15 residues long.

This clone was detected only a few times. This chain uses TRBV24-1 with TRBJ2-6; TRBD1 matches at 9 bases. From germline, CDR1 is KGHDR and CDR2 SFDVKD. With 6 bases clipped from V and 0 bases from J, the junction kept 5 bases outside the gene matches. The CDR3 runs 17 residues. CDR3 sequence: CATSRDRADSGANVLTF. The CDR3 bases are TGTGCCACCAGTCGGGACAGGGCTGACTCTGGGGCCAACGTCCTGACTTTC.

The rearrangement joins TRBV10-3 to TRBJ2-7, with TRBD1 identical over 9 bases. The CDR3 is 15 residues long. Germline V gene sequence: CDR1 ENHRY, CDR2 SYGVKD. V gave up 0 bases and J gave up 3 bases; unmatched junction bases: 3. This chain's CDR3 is CAISESGQGIYEQYF. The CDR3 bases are TGTGCCATCAGTGAGTCGGGACAGGGAATCTACGAGCAGTACTTC.

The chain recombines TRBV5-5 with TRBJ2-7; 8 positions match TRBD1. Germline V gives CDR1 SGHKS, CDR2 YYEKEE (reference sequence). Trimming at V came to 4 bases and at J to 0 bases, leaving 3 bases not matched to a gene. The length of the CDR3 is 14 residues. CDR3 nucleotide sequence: TGTGCCAGCAGCCAAGGGACAGGCTCCTACGAGCAGTACTTC. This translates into CASSQGTGSYEQYF.

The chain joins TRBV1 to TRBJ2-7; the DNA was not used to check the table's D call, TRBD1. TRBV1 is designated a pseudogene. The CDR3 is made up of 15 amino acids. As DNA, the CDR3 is TGCACCAGCAGCCAAGATACCAGGGGGTCCTACGAGCAGTACTTC. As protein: CTSSQDTRGSYEQYF.

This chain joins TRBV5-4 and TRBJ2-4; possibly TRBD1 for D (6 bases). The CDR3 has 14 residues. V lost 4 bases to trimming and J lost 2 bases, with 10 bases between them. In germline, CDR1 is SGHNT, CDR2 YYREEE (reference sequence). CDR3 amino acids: CASSTWDTKNIQYF. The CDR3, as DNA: TGTGCCAGCAGCACCTGGGACACCAAAAACATTCAGTACTTC.

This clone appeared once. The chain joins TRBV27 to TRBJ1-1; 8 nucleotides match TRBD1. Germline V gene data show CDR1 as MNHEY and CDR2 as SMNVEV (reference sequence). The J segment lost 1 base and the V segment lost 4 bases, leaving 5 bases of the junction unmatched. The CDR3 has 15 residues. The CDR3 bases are TGTGCCAGCAGTTCACCGGGGACAGGGAACACTGAAGCTTTCTTT. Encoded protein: CASSSPGTGNTEAFF.

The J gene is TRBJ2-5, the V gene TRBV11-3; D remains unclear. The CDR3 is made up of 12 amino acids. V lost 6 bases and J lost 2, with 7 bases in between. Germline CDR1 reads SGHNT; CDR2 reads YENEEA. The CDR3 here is CASSPLQETQYF. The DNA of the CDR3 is TGTGCCAGCAGTCCACTACAAGAGACCCAGTACTTC.